This paragraph covers one T cell receptor (beta chain) sequence. Time point indicated: persistent/refractory GD, antithyroid drugs over 5 years with positive TRAb. Scientists built the TCR library using RNA that was extracted from PBMCs. This sample stems from a study of regulatory T cells in long-lasting Graves disease. The V gene end was trimmed by 5 bases and the J gene end by 3 bases; junction bases not matched to a gene: 10. This CDR3 has 17 residues. Both iRepertoire HTBI primers and Arm-PCR of CDR3 regions were used to build the TCR beta libraries. TCRdb processed the multiplex PCR reads anew with MiXCR; each CDR3 protein has one entry. The table shows more than 650,000 distinct CDR3 sequences, with around 32% occurring only once.

The V gene is TRBV12-3 or TRBV12-4, the J gene TRBJ1-5, with TRBD1 identical over 10 bases. The sequence derives from a female donor with Graves disease. The sample here was peripheral blood mononuclear cells (PBMCs), taken when the disease was refractory, from a patient treated with antithyroid drugs. The CDR3 sequence is CASSPNVGQGINQPQHF. The CDR3 bases are TGTGCCAGCAGTCCAAACGTGGGACAGGGGATCAATCAGCCCCAGCATTTT.